This T cell receptor (beta chain) was captured by sequencing in a study of read filtering for tumor transcriptome and immune sequencing. Study findings and constraints: In IR-seq, single-read clonotypes were approximately 83% of clonotypes but 3% to 3.5% of reads. The sorted CD138-negative fraction was a mixed bone marrow immune population, not purified T cells.

From around 440 ng of RNA, a library with molecular barcoded alpha/delta and beta/gamma adaptors was made. TCRdb used MiXCR to reprocess the reads, holding one entry per CDR3 protein. There are nearly 60,000 distinct CDR3 sequences in the sample; approximately 13% occur only once, and around 15% lies in the top ten. CDR1 SGHTA and CDR2 FQGNSA come from the germline V gene. The CDR3 consists of 17 residues. The ends lost 1 base at V and 3 bases at J; junction bases unmatched: 8. This clonotype has ten or more counts. Its target is unknown. Sequencing input: a population of CD138-negative cells sorted from bone marrow. This TCR was sampled from a donor at least 40 years old with multiple myeloma. V gene TRBV7-2 combines with J gene TRBJ2-5; 10 nucleotides line up with TRBD2. This chain's CDR3 is CASSLERTSGRKETQYF. The CDR3 nucleotides read TGTGCCAGCAGCTTAGAGCGGACTAGCGGACGGAAAGAGACCCAGTACTTC. Complete variable domain (other parts from reference TRBV7-2 and TRBJ2-5): GAGVSQSPSNKVTEKGKDVELRCDPISGHTALYWYRQSLGQGLEFLIYFQGNSAPDKSGLPSDRFSAERTGGSVSTLTIQRTQQEDSAVYLCASSLERTSGRKETQYFGPGTRLLVL.